Listed below are T cell receptor beta chains from one sample, sequenced in a study of T cell responses to AZD1222 COVID-19 vaccine. This table comes from immunoSEQ multiplex PCR, and its TCRdb copy is limited to in-frame clones, with some not included. The data contain 70,000 to 95,000 clones, about nine tenths of them singletons. Sequenced here: peripheral blood, sampled 28 days after the second AZD1222 dose. These TCRs come from an adult who received the AZD1222 COVID-19 vaccine. The CDR3 runs from the conserved cysteine through the conserved F or W. The D gene is left open where the match is weak.

NA TRBJ2-7 TRBV11-2 CASSLVDAGGYEQYF
NA TRBJ2-7 TRBV19 CASRGSSGYYEQYF
TRBD1 TRBJ1-2 TRBV6-6 CASSTPGQAYGYTF
TRBD1 TRBJ1-2 TRBV15 CATSRGGLDRGGVGYTF
TRBD2 TRBJ2-1 TRBV6-5 CASGAGGSYNEQFF
NA TRBJ2-1 TRBV6-2/TRBV6-3 CASSRPAGPYNEQFF
NA TRBJ2-7 TRBV4-3 CASSQIISGEITYEQYF
TRBD2 TRBJ2-3 TRBV18 CASSPSIGLAGPSTDTQYF
TRBD2 TRBJ2-1 TRBV29-1 CSVKGTSGTENSYNEQFF
NA TRBJ2-1 TRBV19 CASARDFYNEQFF
NA TRBJ2-7 TRBV5-1 CASTIGYGNEQYF
NA TRBJ1-5 TRBV6-6 CASTDNRAHQPQHF
NA TRBJ2-1 TRBV6-5 CASRLREYNEQFF
NA TRBJ1-3 TRBV18 CASSPQGIGSGNTIYF
TRBD2 TRBJ2-3 TRBV27 CASSLAGVADTQYF
NA TRBJ2-2 TRBV7-2 CASRAWRNTGELFF